This T cell receptor beta chain comes out of a study of T cells in Graves' hyperthyroidism and ophthalmopathy. This clonotype was seen repeatedly, ten times or more. Its antigen remains unknown. Stability of Graves' hyperthyroidism was defined as absent ophthalmopathy progression within 18 months. The study's findings and limits: In simple terms, a model built on 13 V-J features told ophthalmopathy apart from stable hyperthyroidism. Most clonotypes expanded in thyroid above 0.001 were likewise present in blood.

What was amplified from RNA transcripts were TCR beta CDR3 regions. The HTBI primer set drove a first-round RT-PCR of the TCR CDR3. MiXCR, applied by TCRdb to the multiplex PCR reads, yields one record per CDR3 protein. The sample has some 550,000 distinct CDR3 sequences; around 21% are singletons. This clonotype was obtained from a man aged 18 to 30 with Graves' hyperthyroidism. The sequenced sample was blood.

DNA for the CDR3: TGTGCCAGCTTAAAGGGTGGCAGCCCGTCTGGAAACACCATATATTTT. This sequence encodes CASLKGGSPSGNTIYF. The genes are TRBV6-1 and TRBJ1-3; no definite D call. CDR1 and CDR2 from the germline V gene are MNHNS and SASEGT. Trimming took 8 bases from V and 1 from J, leaving 18 bases between them. The CDR3 contains 16 residues.